This T cell receptor (beta chain) is from a study of cytomegalovirus exposure and HLA in healthy donors. Study as a whole: There were just under 400 genotyped donors. Of these, 75% to 85% fell in the genetic ancestry cluster associated with self-reported Caucasian donors.

Per the germline V gene, CDR1 is SGHRS and CDR2 is YFSETQ. The germline V and J ends were trimmed by 3 bases and 5 bases, with 15 bases remaining between them. This CDR3 has 14 residues. Of note for this clone: What it binds is unknown.

13 Jbeta primers and 60 Vbeta primers were used for the PCR. Profiled with immunoSEQ multiplex PCR; TCRdb holds only in-frame clones, not every one. The sample lists 99,000 or so clones, around 86% occurring once. Broader study findings: A later analysis found most CMV-associated TCR beta chains apparently HLA-restricted. Some segments of the V type, notably TRBV6-2 and TRBV6-3, were excluded as indistinguishable.

This sequence was found in a female donor in good health and CMV-seropositive. Material for sequencing was PBMCs. V is TRBV5-1 and J is TRBJ2-7, with TRBD1 as a possible D gene (7 bases). CDR3 loop: CASSSTRGADEQYF. In DNA, the CDR3 is TGCGCCAGCAGCTCTACCAGGGGGGCCGACGAGCAGTACTTC.